Below are 10 T cell receptor beta chains sequenced from a single sample in a study of blood T cells in healthy people across ages (dated by TCRdb to between 2015 and 2017). Libraries were built with 5' RACE. Sequencing instrument: Illumina HiSeq 2500. The second PCR ran for roughly 7 to 11 cycles and used a J-beta primer mix along with a sample-barcoded 5' primer. TCRdb reworked the public reads: Q25 trimming with fastp, MiXCR clone assembly, productive beta chains retained. Each CDR3 protein gets just one entry, which takes the most common genes and DNA from the rows behind it. Here the sample has 1.2 million to 1.5 million distinct CDR3 sequences; roughly 60% occur a single time. The ten largest clones represent about 6.3% of the sample. Source material: blood. All receptors derive from a man aged 18 to 35 in good health.

This clonotype was seen a single time. CDR3 sequence: CASSADPIGDEQYF. Here the CDR3 DNA reads TGTGCCAGCAGTGCGGATCCTATTGGAGACGAGCAGTACTTC. The chain joins TRBV6-5 to TRBJ2-7; D remains ambiguous. V dropped 5 bases and J dropped 5 bases, with 16 bases sitting between them. The length of the CDR3 is 14 residues. Germline CDR1 reads MNHEY; CDR2 reads SVGAGI.

In this sample, this clonotype turned up a few times. The chain employs TRBV7-9 and TRBJ2-5, with D perhaps assigned TRBD1 or TRBD2 (5 bases each). The CDR3 spans 16 residues. Per germline, CDR1 SEHNR and CDR2 FQNEAQ (reference sequence). Trimming cost V 4 bases and J 3 bases, with 18 bases left between them. The CDR3 loop reads CASSSWTGRPKETQYF. CDR3 sequence (DNA): TGTGCCAGCAGCTCGTGGACGGGACGACCTAAAGAGACCCAGTACTTC.

This clonotype came up a few times. The chain joins TRBV5-1 to TRBJ2-1; D unclear. The CDR3 consists of 15 residues. CDR1 is SGHRS and CDR2 is YFSETQ in the germline V gene. Trimming took 2 bases from V and 8 from J, leaving 17 bases between them. Here the CDR3 DNA reads TGCGCCAGCAGCTTTAAGGTAGAAGTGTTCGATGAGCAGTTCTTC. Translated, it gives CASSFKVEVFDEQFF.

The genes are TRBV29-1 and TRBJ2-5; a weak D match, TRBD1 (5 bases). CDR3 length equals 8 residues. Trimming pared 7 bases from V and 13 bases from J, leaving 10 bases between. Looked up from germline, CDR1 is SQVTM and CDR2 is ANQGSEA. DNA of the CDR3: TGCAGCGCCGGACAACTGTACTTC. Its protein product is CSAGQLYF.

A few counts support this clonotype. The chain recombines TRBV5-1 with TRBJ2-7; unclear D gene. V was clipped by 5 bases and J by 4 bases, with 13 bases between them. The CDR3 has 13 amino acids. The germline gives CDR1 SGHRS, CDR2 YFSETQ. Here the CDR3 reads CASRNGPLYEQYF. The CDR3 DNA reads as TGCGCCAGCAGAAACGGCCCGTTATACGAGCAGTACTTC.

This clonotype was recorded a few times. The chain recombines TRBV4-2 with TRBJ2-7, with TRBD2 as a possible D gene (7 bases). Deletions cut 4 bases from V and 5 bases from J, with 15 bases between. The CDR3 covers 14 residues. Germline V gene lookup returns CDR1 LGHNA and CDR2 YNFKEQ. The CDR3 region is CASSPGATSNEQYF. The CDR3 DNA sequence: TGTGCCAGCAGCCCGGGGGCGACTAGCAACGAGCAGTACTTC.

This clonotype appeared a few times. The genes are TRBV20-1 and TRBJ2-3; TRBD2 matches at 8 bases. The CDR3 loop spans 13 amino acids. V was pared by 3 bases and J by 6 bases, with 5 bases of the junction left unmatched. Germline V gene sequence: CDR1 DFQATT, CDR2 SNEGSKA (reference sequence). The CDR3: CSASLPGGDTQYF. CDR3 sequence (DNA): TGCAGTGCTAGTCTCCCGGGGGGGGATACGCAGTATTTT.

CDR3 sequence: CSVEGGLWSYEQYF. The CDR3 nucleotides are TGCAGCGTTGAAGGGGGGCTTTGGTCCTACGAGCAGTACTTC. The J gene is TRBJ2-7, the V gene TRBV29-1; possible D gene TRBD1, 6 bases. The V gene lost 1 base and the J gene lost 1 base, with 11 bases spanning the gap. The CDR3 has 14 amino acids. The germline CDR1 and CDR2 sequences are SQVTM and ANQGSEA.

The rearrangement uses TRBV20-1 and TRBJ2-5; D possibly corresponds to TRBD2 (5 bases). CDR1 is DFQATT, CDR2 SNEGSKA, per germline (reference sequence). Trimming removed 0 bases from V and 5 bases from J, with 16 bases in between. The CDR3 contains 15 residues. CDR3 sequence reads: CSARDSGGSTETQYF. CDR3 nucleotides: TGCAGTGCTAGAGATTCGGGCGGGTCCACGGAGACCCAGTACTTC.

CDR3 sequence: CSARQDTEAFF. CDR3 nucleotides: TGCAGTGCCCGGCAGGACACTGAAGCTTTCTTT. This rearrangement joins TRBV20-1 to TRBJ1-1; the D is unclear. CDR3 length equals 11 residues. Germline V gene lookup returns CDR1 DFQATT and CDR2 SNEGSKA (reference sequence). Trimming stripped 6 bases from V and 3 bases from J, with 8 bases between.